These 29 T cell receptor beta chains share one sample of origin, sequenced in a study of T cell responses to AZD1222 COVID-19 vaccine. The protocol was immunoSEQ multiplex PCR, while the TCRdb copy is restricted to in-frame clones and leaves out a portion. The data show tens of thousands of clones, with about 89% seen just once and around a tenth held by the top ten. Material: peripheral blood, obtained 28 days after the second AZD1222 dose. These receptors all come from an adult who received the AZD1222 COVID-19 vaccine.

The gene calls are TRBV18 and TRBJ2-5; D gene unclear. The CDR3 contains 11 residues. CDR1 is KGHSH and CDR2 is LQKENI in the germline V gene. V was clipped by 3 bases and J by 2 bases, with 1 base between them. The chain's CDR3 is CASSPQETQYF. The CDR3 region has the DNA TGTGCCAGCTCACCGCAAGAGACCCAGTACTTC.

The chain uses TRBV11-3 and TRBJ2-2; possible D gene TRBD1, 5 bases. Deletions cut 1 base from V and 3 bases from J, with 6 bases between. CDR3 size: 14 residues. The V gene's germline CDR1 is SGHNT and CDR2 YENEEA. Here the CDR3 DNA reads TGTGCCAGCAGCTTAGCAGGGTACACCGGGGAGCTGTTTTTT. Translated: CASSLAGYTGELFF.

CDR3 protein: CASRKAGGSGNQPQHF. The DNA for the CDR3 is TGTGCCAGCAGGAAGGCAGGGGGCTCGGGCAATCAGCCCCAGCATTTT. This chain uses TRBV27 with TRBJ1-5, with 8 positions matching TRBD1. Trimming at V came to 6 bases and at J to 2 bases, leaving 9 bases not matched to a gene. This CDR3 has 16 amino acids. The germline V gene has CDR1 MNHEY and CDR2 SMNVEV (reference sequence).

V usage is TRBV18 and J usage is TRBJ2-5; TRBD1 or TRBD2 may be the D gene (5 bases each). V was cut by 0 bases and J by 9 bases, with 29 bases left in between. This CDR3 spans 19 amino acids. CDR1 KGHSH and CDR2 LQKENI come from the germline V gene. CDR3 residues: CASSPPWSSASGAFGSQYF. CDR3 nucleotides: TGTGCCAGCTCACCACCTTGGTCGTCAGCGTCCGGGGCATTCGGGTCCCAGTACTTC.

The chain uses TRBV6-2 or TRBV6-3 and TRBJ2-2, with D unresolved. V shed 5 bases and J shed 3 bases, with 13 bases lying between them. Germline lookup yields CDR1 MNHEY and CDR2 SVGEGT. This CDR3 is built from 15 residues. In nucleotides, the CDR3 is TGTGCCAGCAGTCGCCCTCGTAGGGACACCGGGGAGCTGTTTTTT. Its translation: CASSRPRRDTGELFF.

In this sample, this clone turned up once. The CDR3 nucleotides are TGTGCCAGCAGCGCCGACGACGGGGGCCTTCAGTACTTC. Protein: CASSADDGGLQYF. The V and J genes are TRBV9 and TRBJ2-4; TRBD1 or TRBD2 may be the D gene (6 bases each). Trimming stripped 3 bases from V and 11 bases from J, with 15 bases between. The CDR3 totals 13 residues. Germline V gene lookup returns CDR1 SGDLS and CDR2 YYNGEE.

The chain is built from TRBV7-8 and TRBJ2-1; 8 bases fit TRBD1. V dropped 6 bases and J dropped 7; count of bases not matched to a gene: 5. CDR3 length: 13 amino acids. Germline assignment: CDR1 SGHVS and CDR2 FQNEAQ. In DNA, the CDR3 is TGTGCCAGCAGTCATAACAGGGGGAATGAGCAGTTCTTC. Its translation is CASSHNRGNEQFF.

This clone was found a few times. The gene calls are TRBV12-3 or TRBV12-4 and TRBJ2-2; D uncertain. The CDR3 extends over 11 amino acids. The V gene lost 3 bases and the J gene lost 5 bases, with 1 base spanning the gap. In DNA, the CDR3 is TGTGCCAGCAGTTTTACCGGGGAGCTGTTTTTT. Translation gives CASSFTGELFF.

The J gene is TRBJ1-5, the V gene TRBV2; D is unclear. The germline V gene has CDR1 SNHLY and CDR2 FYNNEI. There are 13 residues in the CDR3. Trimming cost V 7 bases and J 4 bases, with 11 bases left between them. The CDR3 loop reads CASKEWENQPQHF. CDR3 in DNA: TGTGCCAGCAAAGAATGGGAGAATCAGCCCCAGCATTTT.

The rearrangement links TRBV7-8 to TRBJ1-3; D ambiguous. CDR1 is SGHVS, CDR2 FQNEAQ, per germline. The CDR3 sequence is 14 residues long. Between the trimmed V and J ends, which lost 4 bases and 3 bases, there was a span of 10 bases. The CDR3 region has the DNA TGTGCCAGCAGCTCTCAACCGGATGGAAACACCATATATTTT. It yields the protein CASSSQPDGNTIYF. The full variable domain, with the rest looked up from reference TRBV7-8 and TRBJ1-3, is GAGVSQSPRYKVAKRGQDVALRCDPISGHVSLFWYQQALGQGPEFLTYFQNEAQLDKSGLPSDRFFAERPEGSVSTLKIQRTQQEDSAVYLCASSSQPDGNTIYFGEGSWLTVV.

Here the CDR3 DNA reads TGTGCCAGCAGCACCGGGAGACAGGGTGGCAATGAGCAGTTCTTC. Translated: CASSTGRQGGNEQFF. The genes are TRBV9 and TRBJ2-1; D is perhaps TRBD1 (7 bases). CDR3 length: 15 amino acids. Trimming shortened V by 4 bases and J by 6 bases, and 17 bases separated the two germline ends. Germline V CDR1 and CDR2: SGDLS, YYNGEE.

The chain is built from TRBV9 and TRBJ1-2; 7 bases fit TRBD1. The CDR3 is 15 residues long. Germline V lookup: CDR1 SGDLS, CDR2 YYNGEE. Unmatched junction bases numbered 2, after V lost 0 bases and J lost 0 bases. The CDR3 region is CASSVAGQPNYGYTF. In nucleotides, the CDR3 is TGTGCCAGCAGCGTAGCGGGACAGCCTAACTATGGCTACACCTTC.

Notes on this clone: Sequence at one end of the junction differs from germline and may be a read error. The chain links TRBV7-7 to TRBJ2-3; 9 positions match TRBD2. The CDR3 loop spans 16 amino acids. Germline CDR1 SSHAT, CDR2 FNYEAQ (reference sequence). CDR3 in DNA: TGTGCTAGCAGCAGGGGGGTAGCGGGAGTTGGTGATACGCAGTATTTT. This encodes CASSRGVAGVGDTQYF.

CDR3 in amino acids: CASSLTAGTGRAGLYF. The CDR3 coding sequence is TGTGCCAGCAGCTTAACCGCGGGGACAGGACGGGCAGGATTATATTTT. This chain connects TRBV7-3 to TRBJ1-3, with 8 nucleotides matching TRBD1. CDR3 length equals 16 residues. Germline lookup yields CDR1 SGHTA and CDR2 FQGTGA. V shed 0 bases and J 14 bases; nucleotides not matched to a gene: 15.

This clone was detected only a few times. This rearrangement joins TRBV6-4 to TRBJ2-3; D might be TRBD2 (7 bases). Trimming left V 2 bases short and J 2 bases short, with 8 bases between. Germline CDR1 is MRHNA and CDR2 is SNTAGT. This CDR3 comprises 14 residues. The CDR3 DNA follows: TGTGCCAGCAGTGACGGGGGGGCCACAGATACGCAGTATTTT. This sequence encodes CASSDGGATDTQYF.

This clone was seen only once. The genes are TRBV28 and TRBJ2-6, with TRBD1 identical over 8 bases. Germline V gives CDR1 MDHEN, CDR2 SYDVKM. CDR3 length: 16 residues. With V trimmed by 8 bases and J by 0 bases, 6 bases remained unmatched. In DNA form, the CDR3 reads TGTGCCAGCCTCTGGACAGGGCCCTCTGGGGCCAACGTCCTGACTTTC. It is translated as CASLWTGPSGANVLTF.

The chain couples TRBV28 to TRBJ1-2; perhaps TRBD1 as D (5 bases). Trimming stripped 3 bases from V and 4 bases from J, with 9 bases between. There are 13 residues in the CDR3. From germline, CDR1 is MDHEN and CDR2 SYDVKM. This CDR3 reads CASSFRGFYGYTF. CDR3 coding DNA: TGTGCCAGCAGTTTCCGGGGGTTCTATGGCTACACCTTC.

The chain uses TRBV7-9 and TRBJ2-7, with 9 bases aligning to TRBD1. CDR3 length: 15 amino acids. V was clipped by 3 bases and J by 7 bases; unmatched bases: 10. Germline V CDR1 and CDR2: SEHNR, FQNEAQ (reference sequence). The CDR3 is CASSFVGDRAREQYF. The CDR3 DNA is TGTGCCAGCAGCTTTGTGGGGGACAGGGCGCGGGAGCAGTACTTC.

V is TRBV6-2 or TRBV6-3 and J is TRBJ2-1, with TRBD2 identical over 8 bases. This CDR3 spans 16 amino acids. Germline assignment: CDR1 MNHEY and CDR2 SVGEGT. The junction had 8 bases not matched to a gene; V was cut back by 2 bases and J by 5 bases. In DNA, the CDR3 is TGTGCCAGCAGTTACACCCGACTAGCGACTAACAATGAGCAGTTCTTC. Its translation is CASSYTRLATNNEQFF.

This rearrangement joins TRBV20-1 to TRBJ1-5; D is unclear. Germline V gene sequence: CDR1 DFQATT, CDR2 SNEGSKA (reference sequence). There are 13 residues in the CDR3. V lost 3 bases, J lost 5 bases, and 11 bases lay in between. The CDR3 loop is CSASKVLDQPQHF. Written as DNA, the CDR3 is TGCAGTGCTAGTAAGGTGTTGGATCAGCCCCAGCATTTT.

This clone was seen only once. The chain joins TRBV18 to TRBJ2-2, with D possibly being TRBD2 (6 bases). Per germline, CDR1 KGHSH and CDR2 LQKENI. The CDR3 runs 14 residues. The ends were cut back, 4 bases at V and 6 bases at J, with 12 bases in the middle. The CDR3 bases are TGTGCCAGCTCACTCGCCAGGGAGGCCGGGGAGCTGTTTTTT. This gives the protein CASSLAREAGELFF.

The rearrangement links TRBV12-5 to TRBJ1-2; 10 bases line up with TRBD1. The CDR3 extends over 14 amino acids. CDR1 and CDR2 (germline): LGHNT, FRNRAP. V gave up 1 base and J gave up 4 bases; unmatched junction bases: 0. Here the CDR3 reads CASGLGTGGYGYTF. The CDR3 DNA reads TGTGCTAGTGGTTTGGGGACAGGGGGCTATGGCTACACCTTC. Together with reference TRBV12-5 and TRBJ1-2, the CDR3 gives the full variable domain: DARVTQTPRHKVTEMGQEVTMRCQPILGHNTVFWYRQTMMQGLELLAYFRNRAPLDDSGMPKDRFSAEMPDATLATLKIQPSEPRDSAVYFCASGLGTGGYGYTFGSGTRLTVV.

The chain links TRBV14 to TRBJ2-3; 8 bases line up with TRBD1. V lost 1 base to trimming and J lost 1 base; unmatched junction nucleotides: 4. This CDR3 region has 16 residues. Per germline, CDR1 SGHDN and CDR2 FVKESK. The CDR3 DNA reads TGTGCCAGCAGCCAAGCCTGGACAGGGCGCACAGATACGCAGTATTTT. Its translation is CASSQAWTGRTDTQYF.

The chain combines TRBV7-3 with TRBJ1-2; D gene ambiguous. CDR1 is SGHTA, CDR2 FQGTGA, per germline. V lost 1 base and J 1 base, leaving 7 bases between the germline ends. The CDR3 is 14 amino acids. As DNA, the CDR3 is TGTGCCAGCAGCTTAAACAGCGATAACTATGGCTACACCTTC. Translating gives CASSLNSDNYGYTF.

The genes are TRBV3-1 (or the pseudogene TRBV3-2) and TRBJ2-7; D remains unclear. The CDR3 has 11 amino acids. With 0 bases removed from V and 7 bases from J, the gap between germline ends came to 4 bases. Germline V gives CDR1 LGHDT, CDR2 YNNKEL (reference sequence). CDR3 in DNA: TGTGCCAGCAGCCAAGATAGGGAGCAGTACTTC. Translated, it gives CASSQDREQYF.

About this clone itself: An end of the junction does not agree with germline; a read error may underlie this. V usage is TRBV7-7 and J usage is TRBJ1-3; perhaps TRBD1 as D (5 bases). This CDR3 spans 14 amino acids. Germline lookup yields CDR1 SSHAT and CDR2 FNYEAQ (reference sequence). CDR3 amino acids: CASSLAGSGNTIYF. CDR3 DNA sequence: TGTGCTAGCAGCTTAGCAGGGTCAGGAAACACCATATATTTT.

The genes are TRBV29-1 and TRBJ2-1, with no clear D. The V end was cut by 4 bases, the J end by 5 bases, with 12 bases between. CDR1 and CDR2 (germline): SQVTM, ANQGSEA. The CDR3 has 13 residues. CDR3 amino acids: CSVVSGWNNEQFF. The CDR3 nucleotides are TGCAGCGTTGTCTCGGGTTGGAACAATGAGCAGTTCTTC.

The chain couples TRBV7-9 to TRBJ1-4; no firm D call. This CDR3 comprises 14 residues. The germline CDR1 and CDR2 sequences are SEHNR and FQNEAQ (reference sequence). V was shortened by 1 base and J by 1 base, with 4 bases between the two germline ends. CDR3 loop: CASSLGGTNEKLFF. In DNA, the CDR3 is TGTGCCAGCAGCTTAGGGGGAACTAATGAAAAACTGTTTTTT.

The chain uses TRBV12-5 and TRBJ1-2; a weak D match, TRBD1 (5 bases). CDR3 length equals 15 residues. Germline values: CDR1 LGHNT, CDR2 FRNRAP. V was pared by 2 bases and J by 1 base, with 11 bases between. CDR3 nucleotide sequence: TGTGCTAGTGGTTTGATACAGGCAGTTAACTATGGCTACACCTTC. Residues: CASGLIQAVNYGYTF.